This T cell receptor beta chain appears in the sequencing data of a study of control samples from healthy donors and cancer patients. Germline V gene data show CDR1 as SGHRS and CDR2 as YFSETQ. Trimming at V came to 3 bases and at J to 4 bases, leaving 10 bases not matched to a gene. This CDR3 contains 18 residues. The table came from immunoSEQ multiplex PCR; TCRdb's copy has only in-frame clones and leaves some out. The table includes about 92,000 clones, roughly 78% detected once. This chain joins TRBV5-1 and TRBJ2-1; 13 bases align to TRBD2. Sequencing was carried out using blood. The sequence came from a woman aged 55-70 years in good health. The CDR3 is CASSSETSGRIPYNEQFF. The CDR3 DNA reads TGCGCCAGCAGCTCAGAGACTAGCGGGAGGATTCCTTACAATGAGCAGTTCTTC.